This TCR beta chain was captured by sequencing in a study of blood T cell repertoires in COVID-19. Trimming removed 6 bases from V and 3 bases from J; junction bases left unmatched: 2. The CDR3 runs 13 residues. Here immunoSEQ multiplex PCR was the method, and the copy in TCRdb shows in-frame clones only, minus some. The repertoire holds about 75,000 clones, with 84% as singletons. This clonotype was obtained from a woman in her forties or fifties with acute or convalescent COVID-19. The chain recombines TRBV12-3 or TRBV12-4 with TRBJ2-1; 7 positions agree with TRBD1. Sequencing was performed on peripheral blood. Here the CDR3 reads CASRGDSYNEQFF. CDR3 coding DNA: TGTGCCAGCAGGGGGGACAGCTACAATGAGCAGTTCTTC.